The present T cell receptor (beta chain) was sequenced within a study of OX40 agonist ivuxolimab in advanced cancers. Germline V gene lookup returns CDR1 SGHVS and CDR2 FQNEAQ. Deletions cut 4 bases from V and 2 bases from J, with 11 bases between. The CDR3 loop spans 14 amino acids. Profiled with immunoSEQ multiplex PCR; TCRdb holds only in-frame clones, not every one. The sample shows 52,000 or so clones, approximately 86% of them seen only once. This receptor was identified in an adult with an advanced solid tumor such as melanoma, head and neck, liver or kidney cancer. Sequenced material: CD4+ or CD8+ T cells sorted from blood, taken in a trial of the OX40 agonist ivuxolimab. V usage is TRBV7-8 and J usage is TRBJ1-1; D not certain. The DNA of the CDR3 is TGTGCCAGCAGCTATAGTGACCGAAACACTGAAGCTTTCTTT. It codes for CASSYSDRNTEAFF.